This T cell receptor (beta chain) was retrieved from a study of cytomegalovirus exposure and HLA in healthy donors. Study-level findings and limits: The study had only CMV serostatus as immune exposure information. It was reported that TCR beta sequences correctly inferred the HLA-A and HLA-B alleles for most subjects. It was confirmed in vitro that a few of the CMV-associated chains were specific for CMV antigens.

Germline CDR1 SEHNR, CDR2 FQNEAQ (reference sequence). This CDR3 is built from 12 residues. Vbeta (60) and Jbeta (13) primers were used in the PCR. Only in-frame clones appear in the TCRdb table, and some are missing; sequencing was by immunoSEQ multiplex PCR. This sample carries approximately 220,000 clones, over 65% of them seen once, and the ten largest clones take about a sixth. Comment on this clone: As yet, its antigen is unknown. One end of the junction is discordant with germline, which a read error may explain.

Nominally healthy donors were sampled, though unrecorded immune exposures were likely. The rearrangement joins TRBV7-9 to TRBJ1-1; D call uncertain. The TCR comes from a man in his forties in good health and CMV-seronegative. The specimen was PBMCs. This CDR3 reads CSSSPQLREAFF. CDR3 in DNA: TGTTCCAGCAGCCCCCAACTCCGAGAAGCTTTCTTT.